These 25 T cell receptor beta chains were all obtained from the same sample, sequenced in a study of CD8 T cells in ankylosing spondylitis. TCRdb analysed the 5' RACE reads with MiXCR anew, one entry per CDR3 protein. The sample includes 750,000 to 850,000 distinct CDR3 sequences, roughly 12% of them seen just once. Which antigens these TCRs recognize remains unknown. Overall study results and limits: Characteristic, it appeared, of ankylosing spondylitis blood was a TCR beta motif of about eight highly homologous variants.

Sequenced: blood, either unsorted or a sorted T cell fraction (not recorded which). The receptors stem from a male donor with ankylosing spondylitis.

This clonotype was counted ten times or more. The genes are TRBV29-1 and TRBJ2-5; D assignment may be TRBD1 or TRBD2 (6 bases each). CDR3 size: 15 residues. CDR1 is SQVTM and CDR2 is ANQGSEA in the germline V gene. With 8 bases removed from V and 4 bases from J, the gap between germline ends came to 23 bases. The CDR3 region has the DNA TGCAGCCTAAGGGGGGAAGCGGCTAGGGGAGAGACCCAGTACTTC. It specifies CSLRGEAARGETQYF.

This clonotype was seen a few times. The V call is TRBV5-8, the J call TRBJ2-1, with 9 bases fitting TRBD1. The V segment lost 4 bases and the J segment 6 bases; nucleotides outside the gene matches: 2. The CDR3 contains 13 residues. The V gene's germline CDR1 is SGHTS and CDR2 YDEGEE. The DNA for the CDR3 is TGTGCCAGCAGCGTGGGACAGGGCAATGAGCAGTTCTTC. Encoded protein: CASSVGQGNEQFF.

Only a few counts were recorded for this clonotype. V gene TRBV29-1 combines with J gene TRBJ2-7; D remains ambiguous. V lost 2 bases to trimming and J lost 5 bases, with 16 bases between them. This CDR3 contains 14 residues. CDR1 is SQVTM, CDR2 ANQGSEA, per germline. This CDR3 reads CSVESPGGRNEQYF. CDR3 sequence (DNA): TGCAGCGTTGAATCGCCCGGTGGTAGGAACGAGCAGTACTTC.

The chain couples TRBV4-3 to TRBJ1-2; perhaps TRBD1 as D (5 bases). The CDR3 totals 14 residues. V was shortened by 4 bases and J by 4 bases, with 13 bases between the two germline ends. CDR1 LGHNA and CDR2 YSLEER come from the germline V gene. The CDR3: CASSPTGRSYGYTF. CDR3 sequence (DNA): TGCGCCAGCAGCCCGACGGGACGTTCCTATGGCTACACCTTC.

The rearrangement joins TRBV14 to TRBJ1-1; 7 bases align to TRBD1. V lost 7 bases to trimming and J lost 5 bases; unmatched junction nucleotides: 7. Germline CDR1 SGHDN, CDR2 FVKESK. This CDR3 is built from 13 residues. CDR3 sequence reads: CASTKSRGTEAFF. CDR3 in DNA: TGTGCCAGCACCAAATCCAGGGGGACTGAAGCTTTCTTT.

The chain is built from TRBV5-6 and TRBJ2-5; TRBD1 aligns across 8 bases. Per the germline V gene, CDR1 is SGHDT and CDR2 is YYEEEE. V lost 0 bases to trimming and J lost 3 bases; unmatched junction nucleotides: 4. There are 15 residues in the CDR3. The CDR3, as DNA: TGTGCCAGCAGCTTGGTTGAGACAGGGGAAGAGACCCAGTACTTC. Its translation: CASSLVETGEETQYF. Together with reference TRBV5-6 and TRBJ2-5, the CDR3 gives the full variable domain: DAGVTQSPTHLIKTRGQQVTLRCSPKSGHDTVSWYQQALGQGPQFIFQYYEEEERQRGNFPDRFSGHQFPNYSSELNVNALLLGDSALYLCASSLVETGEETQYFGPGTRLLVL.

This sequence joins TRBV7-2 and TRBJ2-7, with 10 positions matching TRBD1. Germline CDR1 SGHTA, CDR2 FQGNSA. The length of the CDR3 is 14 residues. V lost 5 bases to trimming and J lost 5 bases; unmatched junction nucleotides: 6. CDR3 bases: TGTGCCAGCAGCCTACGACAGGGGGCGGACGAGCAGTACTTC. It yields the protein CASSLRQGADEQYF.

This chain connects TRBV15 to TRBJ1-6, with D possibly matching TRBD1 (6 bases). Trimming left V 3 bases short and J 7 bases short, with 13 bases between. Germline values: CDR1 LNHNV, CDR2 YYDKDF (reference sequence). The CDR3 contains 15 residues. The CDR3 here is CATSRQGFRNSPLHF. CDR3 DNA: TGTGCCACCAGCAGGCAGGGGTTCCGGAATTCACCCCTCCACTTT.

The V call is TRBV12-3 or TRBV12-4, the J call TRBJ2-1; 7 nucleotides line up with TRBD1. CDR3 length equals 15 residues. The ends lost 6 bases at V and 0 bases at J; junction bases unmatched: 5. Here the CDR3 reads CASRKTGNSYNEQFF. CDR3 DNA: TGTGCCAGCAGAAAGACAGGGAACTCCTACAATGAGCAGTTCTTC.

Only a few counts were recorded for this clonotype. The V gene is TRBV11-3, the J gene TRBJ2-1; 9 bases align to TRBD1. From germline, CDR1 is SGHNT and CDR2 YENEEA. The junction had 6 bases not matched to a gene; V was cut back by 5 bases and J by 7 bases. The CDR3 contains 14 residues. The DNA of the CDR3 is TGTGCCAGCAGCCTCCACAGGGGGCTGAATGAGCAGTTCTTC. This sequence encodes CASSLHRGLNEQFF.

This clonotype was seen more than once but under ten times. The V call is TRBV7-2, the J call TRBJ2-5, with D tentatively TRBD1 or TRBD2 (5 bases each). The CDR3 has 16 residues. V was trimmed by 0 bases and J by 4 bases, leaving 15 bases between them. Looked up from germline, CDR1 is SGHTA and CDR2 is FQGNSA. DNA for the CDR3: TGTGCCAGCAGCTTAGCCCTCTCCCGGGACCGAGAGACCCAGTACTTC. Translation gives CASSLALSRDRETQYF.

This clonotype has a handful of counts. The rearrangement links TRBV6-2 or TRBV6-3 to TRBJ1-1; unclear D gene. The CDR3 runs 14 residues. Germline assignment: CDR1 MNHEY and CDR2 SVGEGT. The ends were cut back, 6 bases at V and 3 bases at J, with 14 bases in the middle. Written as DNA, the CDR3 is TGTGCCAGCAGCCAATCTCTCGGGGACACTGAAGCTTTCTTT. Translated, it gives CASSQSLGDTEAFF.

This clonotype turned up a few times. This sequence joins TRBV10-3 and TRBJ2-1, with 12 bases matching TRBD2. Germline-derived CDR1 and CDR2 are ENHRY and SYGVKD. The ends lost 5 bases at V and 8 bases at J; junction bases unmatched: 7. This CDR3 is 15 amino acids long. The CDR3 sequence is CAISRLAGARDEQFF. The CDR3 nucleotides read TGTGCCATCAGTCGACTAGCGGGAGCGAGGGATGAGCAGTTCTTC.

The chain employs TRBV7-2 and TRBJ1-2, with 8 positions matching TRBD1. V shed 5 bases, J shed 4 bases, and the junction held 12 bases outside the gene matches. This CDR3 has 16 residues. CDR1 SGHTA and CDR2 FQGNSA come from the germline V gene. CDR3 coding DNA: TGTGCCAGCAGCCCCTCGACAGGGGCCGGGGGCTATGGCTACACCTTC. It translates to CASSPSTGAGGYGYTF. Filled out from reference TRBV7-2 and TRBJ1-2, the complete variable domain reads GAGVSQSPSNKVTEKGKDVELRCDPISGHTALYWYRQSLGQGLEFLIYFQGNSAPDKSGLPSDRFSAERTGGSVSTLTIQRTQQEDSAVYLCASSPSTGAGGYGYTFGSGTRLTVV.

In this sample, this clonotype turned up many times. The chain recombines TRBV10-3 with TRBJ1-2; D might be TRBD1 (5 bases). The V and J ends lost 5 bases and 5 bases respectively, with 15 bases between them. Germline values: CDR1 ENHRY, CDR2 SYGVKD. CDR3 size: 14 residues. The CDR3 DNA reads as TGTGCCATCAGTTTCTTCGAGGGGCCGTATGGCTACACCTTC. Translating gives CAISFFEGPYGYTF.

The chain employs TRBV4-3 and TRBJ1-2; TRBD1 matches 9 bases. The CDR3 covers 15 residues. V shed 0 bases and J 8 bases; nucleotides not matched to a gene: 7. The germline gives CDR1 LGHNA, CDR2 YSLEER. The CDR3 DNA reads as TGCGCCAGCAGCCAAGAAGGACAGGGGATAGGCGGCTACACCTTC. Translated: CASSQEGQGIGGYTF.

This clonotype occurred many times. The chain joins TRBV7-2 to TRBJ2-7, with D perhaps matching TRBD1 or TRBD2 (5 bases each). The germline V gene has CDR1 SGHTA and CDR2 FQGNSA. The CDR3 length is 14 residues. V lost 5 bases and J 1 base, leaving 12 bases between the germline ends. The CDR3 reads CASSPGWGSYEQYF. Here the CDR3 DNA reads TGTGCCAGCAGCCCCGGTTGGGGGTCCTACGAGCAGTACTTC.

The chain employs TRBV7-2 and TRBJ2-4; 10 bases are a match to TRBD2. The germline V gene has CDR1 SGHTA and CDR2 FQGNSA. J lost 0 bases, V lost 5 bases, and 4 bases had no gene match. This CDR3 region has 16 residues. The CDR3 DNA is TGTGCCAGCAGCATCGGGACTAGCGTAGCCAAAAACATTCAGTACTTC. Its protein is CASSIGTSVAKNIQYF.

CDR3 coding DNA: TGCGCCAGCAGCCAAGTTCAGGGTATGTTTTACGAGCAGTACTTC. Protein product: CASSQVQGMFYEQYF. This chain links TRBV4-1 with TRBJ2-7; the D gene is possibly TRBD1 (5 bases). This CDR3 region has 15 residues. The germline CDR1 and CDR2 sequences are MGHRA and YSYEKL. V lost 1 base to trimming and J lost 4 bases, with 14 bases between them.

The sample holds a few counts of this clonotype. The V and J genes are TRBV10-3 and TRBJ1-6; TRBD1 agrees at 8 bases. Trimming at V came to 4 bases and at J to 10 bases, leaving 3 bases not matched to a gene. The CDR3 has 13 residues. Per the germline V gene, CDR1 is ENHRY and CDR2 is SYGVKD. The chain's CDR3 is CAISGRGLSPLHF. CDR3 coding DNA: TGTGCCATCAGTGGCAGGGGGCTATCACCCCTCCACTTT.

This clonotype was detected ten times or more. The V gene is TRBV20-1, the J gene TRBJ1-5; no clear D. Germline CDR1 reads DFQATT; CDR2 reads SNEGSKA (reference sequence). This CDR3 contains 12 residues. V lost 2 bases and J lost 4, with 6 bases in between. In DNA, the CDR3 is TGCAGTGCTAGATTGGGGAATCAGCCCCAGCATTTT. It specifies CSARLGNQPQHF.

This clonotype appeared a few times. The J gene is TRBJ2-7, the V gene TRBV10-3; the D is unclear. The CDR3 has 13 residues. V lost 3 bases to trimming and J lost 2 bases, with 8 bases between them. Germline V CDR1 and CDR2: ENHRY, SYGVKD. CDR3 sequence (DNA): TGTGCCATCAGTGATGGGCAGCCCTACGAGCAGTACTTC. This encodes CAISDGQPYEQYF.

The chain links TRBV6-2 or TRBV6-3 to TRBJ2-7, with D tentatively TRBD1 (5 bases). Trimming left V 10 bases short and J 1 base short, with 17 bases between. The CDR3 contains 14 residues. The germline V gene has CDR1 MNHEY and CDR2 SVGEGT. In DNA, the CDR3 is TGTGCCACCCGCGTCTGGAAGGGGTCCTACGAGCAGTACTTC. Translated: CATRVWKGSYEQYF.

This clonotype showed up just once. This chain joins TRBV7-8 and TRBJ2-7; D not certain. The germline V gene encodes CDR1 SGHVS and CDR2 FQNEAQ. The CDR3 consists of 15 residues. V shed 5 bases and J shed 0 bases, with 14 bases lying between them. The CDR3 loop is CASSPFGVSSYEQYF. Here the CDR3 DNA reads TGTGCCAGCAGCCCCTTTGGGGTGAGCTCCTACGAGCAGTACTTC.

This clonotype was seen a few times. V and J are TRBV28 and TRBJ2-4; TRBD2 matches at 14 bases. The CDR3 covers 20 residues. Germline V gene lookup returns CDR1 MDHEN and CDR2 SYDVKM. The junction had 16 bases not matched to a gene; V was cut back by 6 bases and J by 3 bases. CDR3 in DNA: TGTGCCAGCAGCCCCCGTGGACTAGCGGGGGGTTTTTTCGTCAAAAACATTCAGTACTTC. The encoded protein is CASSPRGLAGGFFVKNIQYF.